This record looks at one T cell receptor beta chain sequence and its context. V shed 5 bases and J 6 bases; nucleotides not matched to a gene: 7. The CDR3 runs to 15 residues. CDR1 is LNHDA and CDR2 is SQIVND in the germline V gene (reference sequence). The data belong to a study of blood T cell repertoires in COVID-19. Study at large: T cells, B-cell-depleted T cells, or PBMCs provided the cDNA or gDNA that served as material.

Per the original methods: From reference gene primer amplification, estimates of nucleated cell counts were derived. Clones were read by immunoSEQ multiplex PCR, and TCRdb kept only the in-frame ones, dropping some. The DNA gave D and trimming, while V, J and clone size come from that table. The sample consists of around 180,000 clones, approximately 79% of them appearing once. V and J are TRBV19 and TRBJ2-2; 9 bases are a match to TRBD2. The sequence was collected from an elderly woman with acute or convalescent COVID-19. Sequenced input: peripheral blood. CDR3 sequence: CASSAVAGGAGELFF. The CDR3 coding sequence is TGTGCCAGTAGTGCGGTGGCGGGAGGGGCCGGGGAGCTGTTTTTT. The variable domain in full, completed from reference TRBV19 and TRBJ2-2, reads DGGITQSPKYLFRKEGQNVTLSCEQNLNHDAMYWYRQDPGQGLRLIYYSQIVNDFQKGDIAEGYSVSREKKESFPLTVTSAQKNPTAFYLCASSAVAGGAGELFFGEGSRLTVL.